In this sample, the clone carrying this T cell receptor beta chain turned up many times. TCRdb analysed the RT-PCR reads with MiXCR anew, one entry per CDR3 protein. The table lists about 680,000 distinct CDR3 sequences, 14% of them singletons. The V end was cut by 2 bases, the J end by 0 bases, with 9 bases between. The germline CDR1 and CDR2 sequences are SGHKS and YYEKEE (reference sequence). The CDR3 is made up of 14 amino acids. V is TRBV5-5 and J is TRBJ2-7; D unclear. The origin of this receptor is a female donor in good health, serving as a healthy control. Specimen: memory CD4+ T cells from blood. The DNA for the CDR3 is TGTGCCAGCAGCTTACAGAGCTCCTCCTACGAGCAGTACTTC. Translating gives CASSLQSSSYEQYF.